The rows below give T cell receptor beta chains drawn from one sample of a study of vaccination effects on CD4 cells after COVID-19. These TCRs' antigens remain unknown. This table comes from immunoSEQ multiplex PCR, and its TCRdb copy is limited to in-frame clones, with some not included. The sample lists 50,000 to 60,000 clones, 78% occurring once. The starting material was CD4+ T cells from PBMCs cultured without peptide, obtained after COVID-19 vaccination. All receptors derive from a human donor who received a COVID-19 vaccine. Each CDR3 is given with its conserved first and last residue. The D gene is left open where the match is weak. Size is omitted from some rows. Given values are once, few, many or a class for expanded clones.

v_gene: TRBV4-2
j_gene: TRBJ1-5
abundance: few
d_gene: -
CDR3nt: TGTGCCAGCAGCCGAGATGCGTCCCAGATACATAGCAATCAGCCCCAGCATTTT
CDR3aa: CASSRDASQIHSNQPQHF

v_gene: TRBV5-5
j_gene: TRBJ2-7
abundance: -
d_gene: -
CDR3nt: TGTGCCAGCAGCTTGGAACGAACTACAGGAGCCTACGAGCAGTACTTC
CDR3aa: CASSLERTTGAYEQYF

v_gene: TRBV4-2
j_gene: TRBJ2-1
abundance: -
d_gene: TRBD1
CDR3nt: TGTGCCAGCAGCCAAGATGGGACAGGAGCCTACAATGAGCAGTTCTTC
CDR3aa: CASSQDGTGAYNEQFF

v_gene: TRBV5-4
j_gene: TRBJ2-1
abundance: -
d_gene: TRBD1
CDR3nt: TGTGCCAGCAGCTTGCGGGACAGCTCCTACAATGAGCAGTTCTTC
CDR3aa: CASSLRDSSYNEQFF

v_gene: TRBV28
j_gene: TRBJ1-1
abundance: -
d_gene: -
CDR3nt: TGTGCCAGCAGTCCCACCCAGGCCAAGAACACTGAAGCTTTCTTT
CDR3aa: CASSPTQAKNTEAFF

v_gene: TRBV10-3
j_gene: TRBJ1-1
abundance: -
d_gene: -
CDR3nt: TGTGCCATCAGGGTCGGGGGGCAGAGTTGGACTGAAGCTTTCTTT
CDR3aa: CAIRVGGQSWTEAFF

v_gene: TRBV28
j_gene: TRBJ1-1
abundance: -
d_gene: -
CDR3nt: TGTGCCAGCAGTTTCGGACAGCCCAAGCTGGCTTTCTTT
CDR3aa: CASSFGQPKLAFF

v_gene: TRBV7-8
j_gene: TRBJ2-2
abundance: -
d_gene: -
CDR3nt: TGTGCCAGCAGCGCAGTGGCCGGGGAGCTGTTTTTT
CDR3aa: CASSAVAGELFF

v_gene: TRBV28
j_gene: TRBJ1-5
abundance: -
d_gene: -
CDR3nt: TGTGCCAGCACCCTTAGGGGGTATAGCAATCAGCCCCAGCATTTT
CDR3aa: CASTLRGYSNQPQHF

v_gene: TRBV30
j_gene: TRBJ1-5
abundance: once
d_gene: -
CDR3nt: TGTGCCTGGAGTGAATGGGGGGGAAATCAGCCCCAGCATTTT
CDR3aa: CAWSEWGGNQPQHF

v_gene: TRBV15
j_gene: TRBJ2-7
abundance: -
d_gene: -
CDR3nt: TGTGCCACCAGCGGACGACTGGGGGAGCAGTACTTC
CDR3aa: CATSGRLGEQYF

v_gene: TRBV30
j_gene: TRBJ2-7
abundance: -
d_gene: TRBD1
CDR3nt: TGTGCCTGGAGTGTCCCAGGGGGACGCGAGCAGTACTTC
CDR3aa: CAWSVPGGREQYF

v_gene: TRBV5-6
j_gene: TRBJ1-1
abundance: few
d_gene: -
CDR3nt: TGTGCCAGCAGCTTTGACCCGAGACGATCGAACACTGAAGCTTTCTTT
CDR3aa: CASSFDPRRSNTEAFF

v_gene: TRBV30
j_gene: TRBJ2-3
abundance: -
d_gene: -
CDR3nt: TGTGCCTGGACTGATCGTACCCCCCTCCTAACAGGACGTACGGATACGCAGTATTTT
CDR3aa: CAWTDRTPLLTGRTDTQYF

v_gene: TRBV30
j_gene: TRBJ2-1
abundance: few
d_gene: -
CDR3nt: TGTGCCTGGGCCAGTTGGCATGAGCAGTTCTTC
CDR3aa: CAWASWHEQFF

v_gene: TRBV19
j_gene: TRBJ1-2
abundance: -
d_gene: -
CDR3nt: TGTGCCAGTAGTATAGACTGGCAGGGAAGTGGCTACACCTTC
CDR3aa: CASSIDWQGSGYTF

v_gene: TRBV9
j_gene: TRBJ2-3
abundance: -
d_gene: TRBD1
CDR3nt: TGTGCCAGCAGCCCCCGAGGGGACAGGGTGGCAGATACGCAGTATTTT
CDR3aa: CASSPRGDRVADTQYF

v_gene: TRBV11-2
j_gene: TRBJ2-5
abundance: -
d_gene: -
CDR3nt: TGTGCCAGCAGCCCACAGGTCGGGGGAAAAGAGACCCAGTACTTC
CDR3aa: CASSPQVGGKETQYF

v_gene: TRBV5-6
j_gene: TRBJ1-4
abundance: -
d_gene: -
CDR3nt: TGTGCCAGCAGCTTGAGGTCGGGGAGAGAAAAACTGTTTTTT
CDR3aa: CASSLRSGREKLFF

v_gene: TRBV7-8
j_gene: TRBJ2-7
abundance: -
d_gene: -
CDR3nt: TGTGCCAGCAGCTTAGGGACAGTGGCCTACGAGCAGTACTTC
CDR3aa: CASSLGTVAYEQYF

v_gene: TRBV19
j_gene: TRBJ2-3
abundance: -
d_gene: TRBD2
CDR3nt: TGTGCCAGTAGTTCCACTAGCGGGAAACTCTTGAGTATGGATACGCAGTATTTT
CDR3aa: CASSSTSGKLLSMDTQYF

v_gene: TRBV18
j_gene: TRBJ1-5
abundance: -
d_gene: TRBD1
CDR3nt: TGTGCCAGCTCACCAGGGACAGGCATCAATCAGCCCCAGCATTTT
CDR3aa: CASSPGTGINQPQHF

v_gene: TRBV7-2
j_gene: TRBJ2-1
abundance: -
d_gene: -
CDR3nt: TGTGCCAGCAGCCCTACCCCCGGGGAGCAGTTCTTC
CDR3aa: CASSPTPGEQFF

v_gene: TRBV19
j_gene: TRBJ2-2
abundance: few
d_gene: -
CDR3nt: TGTGCCAGTATCCGACGGGGCACCGGGGAGCTGTTTTTT
CDR3aa: CASIRRGTGELFF

v_gene: TRBV12-3/TRBV12-4
j_gene: TRBJ2-7
abundance: -
d_gene: -
CDR3nt: TGTGCCAGCAGCTCTAACTTCTACGAGCAGTACTTC
CDR3aa: CASSSNFYEQYF

v_gene: TRBV3-1/TRBV3-2
j_gene: TRBJ2-1
abundance: -
d_gene: -
CDR3nt: TGTGCCAGCAGCCAAGATCTACGGGACAATGAGCAGTTCTTC
CDR3aa: CASSQDLRDNEQFF

v_gene: TRBV28
j_gene: TRBJ2-1
abundance: few
d_gene: TRBD1
CDR3nt: TGTGCCAGCAGTTTTAGTTCCAAATTACAGGGGAATGAGCAGTTCTTC
CDR3aa: CASSFSSKLQGNEQFF

v_gene: TRBV5-6
j_gene: TRBJ2-7
abundance: -
d_gene: -
CDR3nt: TGTGCCAGGGACAACTCCTACGAGCAGTACTTC
CDR3aa: CARDNSYEQYF

v_gene: TRBV3-1/TRBV3-2
j_gene: TRBJ2-5
abundance: -
d_gene: TRBD1
CDR3nt: TGTGCCAGCAGCCAAGACCCGACAGGGGGCAGGGAGACCCAGTACTTC
CDR3aa: CASSQDPTGGRETQYF